This TCR beta chain comes out of a study of blood T cells in healthy people across ages. They isolated at least 7 million PBMCs from each sample. A J-beta primer mix and a sample-barcoded 5' primer were used in a second PCR of about 7 to 12 cycles. MiXCR, applied by TCRdb to the 5' RACE reads, yields one record per CDR3 protein. Here the sample spans 1.5 million to 2 million distinct CDR3 sequences, around 48% being singletons. Details on this clonotype: Its antigen is unknown.

The study's findings and limits: Per million T cells, TCR beta diversity dropped about linearly as age rose.

Germline V gene data show CDR1 as SGHTA and CDR2 as FQGTGA. The CDR3 extends over 14 amino acids. Trimming left V 2 bases short and J 5 bases short, with 9 bases between. The receptor comes from a woman between 40 and 55 years old in good health. Material: blood. V gene TRBV7-3 combines with J gene TRBJ2-2, with D unclear. CDR3 bases: TGTGCCAGCAGCTTAGAGCCCAGGACCGGGGAGCTGTTTTTT. It codes for CASSLEPRTGELFF.